This TCR beta chain is drawn from a study of breast tumors, draining lymph nodes, adjacent tissues. TCRdb independently ran MiXCR on the multiplex PCR reads; one entry per CDR3 protein. The sample records about 130,000 distinct CDR3 sequences, roughly 20% being singletons. Regarding the study as a whole: Tumor TCR diversity was below lymph nodes but above nontumor tissue. Data only fit, rather than demonstrated, lymph node origin of most tumor T cells.

J gave up 8 bases and V 4 bases, and 11 bases lay outside the gene matches. This CDR3 region has 15 residues. Per germline, CDR1 SGHRS and CDR2 YFSETQ. Axillary draining lymph nodes of breast cancer patients supplied the node samples. In this sample, this clonotype turned up many times. The antigen is not known. The sample consisted of axillary lymph node tissue. The chain is built from TRBV5-1 and TRBJ2-1; 8 positions agree with TRBD2. The receptor's source is a female donor with breast cancer. Some clones in this sample may be carry-over from other donors' samples. CDR3 amino acids: CASSVPGLGDDEQFF. The DNA of the CDR3 is TGCGCCAGCAGCGTTCCGGGACTAGGAGATGATGAGCAGTTCTTC.